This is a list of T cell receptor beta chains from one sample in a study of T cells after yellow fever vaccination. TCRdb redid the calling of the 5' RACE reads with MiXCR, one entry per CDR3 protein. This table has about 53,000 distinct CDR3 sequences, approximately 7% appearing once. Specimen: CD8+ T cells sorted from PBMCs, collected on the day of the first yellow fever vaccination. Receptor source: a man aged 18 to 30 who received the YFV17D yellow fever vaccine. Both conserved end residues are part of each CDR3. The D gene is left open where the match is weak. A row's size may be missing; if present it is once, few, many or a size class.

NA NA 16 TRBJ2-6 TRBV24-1 CATSDFAGSGANVLTF TGTGCCACCAGTGATTTCGCCGGGTCCGGGGCCAACGTCCTGACTTTC
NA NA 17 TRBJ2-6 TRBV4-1 CASSQRPDSTGANVLTF TGCGCCAGCAGCCAACGACCCGACAGCACTGGGGCCAACGTCCTGACTTTC
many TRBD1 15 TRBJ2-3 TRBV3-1 CASSSTGGFTDTQYF TGTGCCAGCAGCTCGACAGGGGGCTTCACAGATACGCAGTATTTT
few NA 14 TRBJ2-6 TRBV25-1 CASSALTGANVLTF TGTGCCAGCAGTGCCTTAACTGGGGCCAACGTCCTGACTTTC
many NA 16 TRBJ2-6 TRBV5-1 CASSITGSSGANVLTF TGCGCCAGCAGCATAACAGGGAGCTCTGGGGCCAACGTCCTGACTTTC
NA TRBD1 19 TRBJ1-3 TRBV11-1 CASSLIPGQGEGSGNTIYF TGTGCCAGCAGCTTGATCCCGGGACAGGGAGAGGGCTCTGGAAACACCATATATTTT
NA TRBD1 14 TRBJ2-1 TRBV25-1 CASSDGTGFNEQFF TGTGCCAGCAGTGACGGGACAGGGTTCAATGAGCAGTTCTTC
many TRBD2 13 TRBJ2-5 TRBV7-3 CASSLTSWETQYF TGTGCCAGCAGCTTGACTAGCTGGGAGACCCAGTACTTC
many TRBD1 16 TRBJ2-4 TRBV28 CASRQGARVTKNIQYF TGTGCCAGCAGACAGGGGGCGCGTGTAACCAAAAACATTCAGTACTTC
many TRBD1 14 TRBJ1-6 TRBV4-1 CASSQDRGQSPLHF TGCGCCAGCAGCCAAGACAGGGGGCAGTCACCCCTCCACTTT
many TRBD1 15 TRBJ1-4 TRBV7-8 CASSKKTEGQPKLFF TGTGCCAGCAGCAAAAAAACCGAGGGACAGCCTAAACTGTTTTTT
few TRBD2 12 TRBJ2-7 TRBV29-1 CSVEDRGGEQYF TGCAGCGTTGAAGATCGGGGGGGGGAGCAGTACTTC
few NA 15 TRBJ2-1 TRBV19 CASQPQSSSYNEQFF TGTGCCAGCCAGCCCCAGTCGAGCTCCTACAATGAGCAGTTCTTC
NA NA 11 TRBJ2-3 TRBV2 CASSEVPEQYF TGTGCCAGCAGTGAAGTACCCGAGCAGTATTTT
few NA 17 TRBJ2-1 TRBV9 CASSVTKAQSSYNEQFF TGTGCCAGCAGCGTAACAAAGGCCCAGAGCTCCTACAATGAGCAGTTCTTC
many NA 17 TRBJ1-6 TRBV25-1 CASSDLTGGRINSPLHF TGTGCCAGCAGTGATTTGACCGGGGGACGGATTAATTCACCCCTCCACTTT
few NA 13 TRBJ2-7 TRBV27 CASSLRAAYEQYF TGTGCCAGCAGCCTCCGGGCAGCCTACGAGCAGTACTTC
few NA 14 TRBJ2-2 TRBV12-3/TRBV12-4 CASRVGTNTGELFF TGTGCCAGCAGAGTTGGAACGAACACCGGGGAGCTGTTTTTT
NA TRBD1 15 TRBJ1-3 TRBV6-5 CASSYQTGGGNTIYF TGTGCCAGCAGTTACCAAACAGGGGGTGGAAACACCATATATTTT
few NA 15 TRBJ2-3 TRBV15 CATSREAGYKDTQYF TGTGCCACCAGCAGAGAGGCAGGTTATAAAGATACGCAGTATTTT
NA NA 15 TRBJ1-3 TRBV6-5 CASRVGSISGNTIYF TGTGCCAGCAGGGTGGGATCTATCTCTGGAAACACCATATATTTT
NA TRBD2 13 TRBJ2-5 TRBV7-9 CASRSGGGETQYF TGTGCCAGCAGGAGCGGGGGGGGTGAGACCCAGTACTTC
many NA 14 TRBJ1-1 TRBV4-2 CASSPNPVGAEAFF TGTGCCAGCAGTCCGAACCCTGTCGGAGCTGAAGCTTTCTTT
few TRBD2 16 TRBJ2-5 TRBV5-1 CASSLTSGGPQETQYF TGCGCCAGCAGCTTGACTAGCGGGGGCCCACAAGAGACCCAGTACTTC
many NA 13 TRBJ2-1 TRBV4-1 CASSQVIRDEQFF TGCGCCAGCAGCCAAGTCATACGGGACGAGCAGTTCTTC
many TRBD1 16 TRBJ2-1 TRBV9 CASSDTGGGQGDEQFF TGTGCCAGCAGCGACACCGGAGGGGGACAGGGCGATGAGCAGTTCTTC
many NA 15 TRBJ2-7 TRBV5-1 CASSLAVSPYTEQYF TGCGCCAGCAGCTTGGCTGTAAGCCCTTACACCGAGCAGTACTTC
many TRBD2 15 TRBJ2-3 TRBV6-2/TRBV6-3 CASSYWGLATDTQYF TGTGCCAGCAGTTACTGGGGACTAGCAACAGATACGCAGTATTTT
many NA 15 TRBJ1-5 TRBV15 CATSRVGYGNQPQHF TGTGCCACCAGCAGAGTTGGGTACGGCAATCAGCCCCAGCATTTT
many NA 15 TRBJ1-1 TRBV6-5 CATSYSGTPNTEAFF TGTGCCACGTCCTACTCCGGGACACCTAACACTGAAGCTTTCTTT
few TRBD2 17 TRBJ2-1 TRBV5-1 CASSSDSSGGAYNEQFF TGCGCCAGCAGCTCCGACTCTAGCGGGGGGGCCTACAATGAGCAGTTCTTC
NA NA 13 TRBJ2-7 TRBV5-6 CASSLGYSYEQYF TGTGCCAGCAGCTTGGGATACTCCTACGAGCAGTACTTC
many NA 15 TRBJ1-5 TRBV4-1 CASSQRRVSNQPQHF TGCGCCAGCAGCCAACGCAGGGTTAGCAATCAGCCCCAGCATTTT
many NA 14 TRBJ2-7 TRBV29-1 CSVAGDPLSYEQYF TGCAGCGTTGCTGGCGACCCCCTATCCTACGAGCAGTACTTC
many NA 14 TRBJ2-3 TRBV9 CASSLDSPTDTQYF TGTGCCAGCAGCCTAGACTCCCCAACAGATACGCAGTATTTT
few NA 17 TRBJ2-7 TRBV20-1 CSAGKALNRMLTYEQYF TGCAGTGCTGGAAAAGCTTTAAACAGGATGCTGACCTACGAGCAGTACTTC
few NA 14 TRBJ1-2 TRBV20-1 CSASFRDPNYGYTF TGCAGTGCTAGCTTCAGGGATCCTAACTATGGCTACACCTTC
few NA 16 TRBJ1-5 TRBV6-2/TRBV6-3 CASSYSDRGGNQPQHF TGTGCCAGCAGTTACTCGGATCGAGGTGGCAATCAGCCCCAGCATTTT